This T cell receptor beta chain was obtained from a study of shared T cell receptors in the human thymus (dated by TCRdb to about 2021). Looking at the study overall: The study examined how self-reactive, shared T-cell receptor alpha chains are generated in the human thymus.

Compared with germline, V lacks 9 bases and J lacks 2 bases; bases without a gene match: 12. CDR1 and CDR2, per the germline V gene (reference sequence), are MNHEY and SMNVEV. The CDR3 measures 15 amino acids from cysteine to phenylalanine. Only the CDR3 region is kept as DNA, spanning 45 bases read in frame from base 1. This clone has only a few counts. Its cognate antigen has yet to be identified. Base qualities are not recorded, but no much larger clone differs from it by a single base. The library was produced with the immunoSEQ multiplex PCR assay. TCRdb obtained this table from immuneACCESS and retained in-frame rearrangements with V and J assigned. These tables miss some clones; where compared with another copy, unresolved V genes account for less than half of the shortfall, and the remainder is unexplained. The sample records 72,000 or so clones, over 90% of which are singletons. Of the sample, 0.03% to 0.04% is held by the ten largest clones.

The sample comprised thymocytes. The V gene is TRBV27 and the J gene is TRBJ2-7, and TRBD1 aligns with 8 junction nucleotides. This TCR came from a human donor. This receptor carries the CDR3 CASNTRDRPTYEQYF. The nucleotides read TGTGCCAGTAACACCCGGGACAGGCCGACCTACGAGCAGTACTTC.